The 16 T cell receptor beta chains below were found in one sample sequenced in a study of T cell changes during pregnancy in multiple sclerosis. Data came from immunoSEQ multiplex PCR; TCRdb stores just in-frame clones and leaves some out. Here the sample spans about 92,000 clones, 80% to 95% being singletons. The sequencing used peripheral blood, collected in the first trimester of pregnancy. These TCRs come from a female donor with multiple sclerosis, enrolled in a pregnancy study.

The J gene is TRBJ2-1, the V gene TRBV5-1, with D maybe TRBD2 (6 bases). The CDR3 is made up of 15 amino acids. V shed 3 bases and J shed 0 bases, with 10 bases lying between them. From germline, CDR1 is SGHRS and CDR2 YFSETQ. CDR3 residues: CASSSGGSSYNEQFF. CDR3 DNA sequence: TGCGCCAGCAGCTCCGGGGGTAGCTCCTACAATGAGCAGTTCTTC.

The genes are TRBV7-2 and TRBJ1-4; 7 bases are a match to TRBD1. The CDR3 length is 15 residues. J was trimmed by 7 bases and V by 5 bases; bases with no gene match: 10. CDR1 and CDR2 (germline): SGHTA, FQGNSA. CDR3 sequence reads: CASSPQQGRGEKLFF. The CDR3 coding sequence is TGTGCCAGCAGCCCTCAACAGGGGCGGGGTGAAAAACTGTTTTTT.

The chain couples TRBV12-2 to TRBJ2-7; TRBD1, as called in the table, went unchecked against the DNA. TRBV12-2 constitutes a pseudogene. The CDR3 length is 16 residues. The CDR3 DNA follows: TGTGCAAGTCGCTTAGCGGTCCCAGGGCCATCCTACGAGCAGTACTTC. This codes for CASRLAVPGPSYEQYF.

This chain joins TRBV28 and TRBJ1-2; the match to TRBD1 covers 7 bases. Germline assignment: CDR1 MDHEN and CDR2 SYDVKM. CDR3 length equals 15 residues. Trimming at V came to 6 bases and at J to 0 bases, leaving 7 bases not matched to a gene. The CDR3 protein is CASSHRTGANYGYTF. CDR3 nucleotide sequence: TGTGCCAGCAGCCATCGGACAGGAGCTAACTATGGCTACACCTTC.

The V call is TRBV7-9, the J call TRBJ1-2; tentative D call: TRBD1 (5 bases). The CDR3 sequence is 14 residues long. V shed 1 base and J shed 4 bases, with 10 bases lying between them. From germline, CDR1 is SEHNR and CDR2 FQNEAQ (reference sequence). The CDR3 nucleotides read TGTGCCAGCAGCTTAGGACAGAGGCCCTATGGCTACACCTTC. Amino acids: CASSLGQRPYGYTF. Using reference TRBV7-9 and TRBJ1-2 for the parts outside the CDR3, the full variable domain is DTGVSQNPRHKITKRGQNVTFRCDPISEHNRLYWYRQTLGQGPEFLTYFQNEAQLEKSRLLSDRFSAERPKGSFSTLEIQRTEQGDSAMYLCASSLGQRPYGYTFGSGTRLTVV.

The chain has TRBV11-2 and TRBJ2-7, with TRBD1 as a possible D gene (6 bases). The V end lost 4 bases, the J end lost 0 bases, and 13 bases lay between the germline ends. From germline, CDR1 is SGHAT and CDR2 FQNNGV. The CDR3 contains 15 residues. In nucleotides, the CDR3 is TGTGCCAGCAGCTCGGACAGTGTGACCTCCTACGAGCAGTACTTC. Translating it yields CASSSDSVTSYEQYF.

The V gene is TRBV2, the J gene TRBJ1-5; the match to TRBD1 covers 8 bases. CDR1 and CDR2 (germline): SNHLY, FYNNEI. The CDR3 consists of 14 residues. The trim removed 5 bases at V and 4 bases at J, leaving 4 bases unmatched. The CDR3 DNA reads TGTGCCAGCAGTTCGCGGACAGGGAATCAGCCCCAGCATTTT. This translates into CASSSRTGNQPQHF. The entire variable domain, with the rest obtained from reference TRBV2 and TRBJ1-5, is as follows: EPEVTQTPSHQVTQMGQEVILRCVPISNHLYFYWYRQILGQKVEFLVSFYNNEISEKSEIFDDQFSVERPDGSNFTLKIRSTKLEDSAMYFCASSSRTGNQPQHFGDGTRLSIL.

For the CDR3, the DNA is TGCAGCTTACAGGGTGGCTCCTACAATGAGCAGTTCTTC. It yields the protein CSLQGGSYNEQFF. The J gene is TRBJ2-1, the V gene TRBV29-1, with D perhaps matching TRBD1 (6 bases). The ends were cut back, 8 bases at V and 0 bases at J, with 11 bases in the middle. CDR3 length: 13 amino acids. Germline V gives CDR1 SQVTM, CDR2 ANQGSEA.

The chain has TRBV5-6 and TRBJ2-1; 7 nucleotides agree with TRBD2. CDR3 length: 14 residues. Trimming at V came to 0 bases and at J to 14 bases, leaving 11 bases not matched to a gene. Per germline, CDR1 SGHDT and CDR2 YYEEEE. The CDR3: CASSLAISAGRKFF. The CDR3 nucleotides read TGTGCCAGCAGCTTGGCCATTTCAGCGGGACGGAAGTTCTTC.

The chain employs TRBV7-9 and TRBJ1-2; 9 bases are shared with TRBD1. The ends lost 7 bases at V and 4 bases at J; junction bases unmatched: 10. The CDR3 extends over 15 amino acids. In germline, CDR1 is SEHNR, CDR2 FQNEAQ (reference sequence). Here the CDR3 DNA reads TGTGCCAGCACCTCCGGGACAGGGCTTGTCTATGGCTACACCTTC. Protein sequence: CASTSGTGLVYGYTF. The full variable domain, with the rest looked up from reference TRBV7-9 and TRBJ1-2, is DTGVSQNPRHKITKRGQNVTFRCDPISEHNRLYWYRQTLGQGPEFLTYFQNEAQLEKSRLLSDRFSAERPKGSFSTLEIQRTEQGDSAMYLCASTSGTGLVYGYTFGSGTRLTVV.

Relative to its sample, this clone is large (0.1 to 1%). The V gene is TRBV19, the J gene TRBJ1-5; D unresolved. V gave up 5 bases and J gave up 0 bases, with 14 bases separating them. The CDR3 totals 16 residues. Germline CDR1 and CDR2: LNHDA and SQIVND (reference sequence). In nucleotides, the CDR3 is TGTGCCAGTAGTCAATCGTCGGGTTATAGCAATCAGCCCCAGCATTTT. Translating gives CASSQSSGYSNQPQHF.

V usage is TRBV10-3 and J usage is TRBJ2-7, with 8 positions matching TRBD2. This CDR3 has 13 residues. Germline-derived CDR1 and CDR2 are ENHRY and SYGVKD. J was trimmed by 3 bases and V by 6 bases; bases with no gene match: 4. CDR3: CAISDGTSYEQYF. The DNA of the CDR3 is TGTGCCATCAGCGATGGGACTAGCTACGAGCAGTACTTC.

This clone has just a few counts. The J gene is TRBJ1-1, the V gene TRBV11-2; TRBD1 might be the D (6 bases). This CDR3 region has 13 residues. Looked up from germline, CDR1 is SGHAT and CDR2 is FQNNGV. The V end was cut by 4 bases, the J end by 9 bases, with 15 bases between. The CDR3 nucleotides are TGTGCCAGCAGCTCCGTCGGGGGGCGCAAAGCTTTCTTT. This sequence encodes CASSSVGGRKAFF.

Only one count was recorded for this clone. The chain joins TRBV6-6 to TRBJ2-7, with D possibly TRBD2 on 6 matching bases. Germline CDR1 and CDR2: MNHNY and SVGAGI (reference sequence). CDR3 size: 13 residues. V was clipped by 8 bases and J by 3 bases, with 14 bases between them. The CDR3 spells CASRSDYLYEQYF. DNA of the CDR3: TGTGCCAGCCGTTCGGACTATCTCTACGAGCAGTACTTC.

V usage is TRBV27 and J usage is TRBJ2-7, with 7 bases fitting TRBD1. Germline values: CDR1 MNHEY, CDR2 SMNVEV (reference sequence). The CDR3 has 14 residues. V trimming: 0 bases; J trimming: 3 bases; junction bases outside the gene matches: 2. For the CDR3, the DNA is TGTGCCAGCAGTTTATCAGGGGGCGGCTACGAGCAGTACTTC. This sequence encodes CASSLSGGGYEQYF.

CDR3 coding DNA: TGTGCCAGCGGACGAGACAGTAGCAATCAGCCCCAGCATTTT. This gives the protein CASGRDSSNQPQHF. This chain joins TRBV28 and TRBJ1-5, with a tentative D call TRBD1 (5 bases). The V end was cut by 8 bases, the J end by 0 bases, with 11 bases between. This CDR3 is 14 amino acids long. The germline gives CDR1 MDHEN, CDR2 SYDVKM.